Listed here are 10 T cell receptor beta chains from one sample, sequenced in a study of naive and memory T cell subsets. TCR cDNA received a 3' ligated oligonucleotide that carried a UMI. Ligated cDNA underwent four rounds of PCR with nested alpha and beta constant region primers and SP2. A single record per CDR3 protein comes from TCRdb applying MiXCR to the 5' RACE reads. The sample has fewer than 40,000 distinct CDR3 sequences, 16% seen once. Receptors were obtained from a female donor in good health.

This chain links TRBV9 with TRBJ2-2; 10 positions match TRBD1. V dropped 0 bases and J dropped 2; count of bases not matched to a gene: 4. CDR3 size: 17 residues. Germline CDR1 reads SGDLS; CDR2 reads YYNGEE. CDR3 in DNA: TGTGCCAGCAGCGTAGCCCGACAGGGGGCAAACACCGGGGAGCTGTTTTTT. This translates into CASSVARQGANTGELFF. The variable domain in full, completed from reference TRBV9 and TRBJ2-2, reads DSGVTQTPKHLITATGQRVTLRCSPRSGDLSVYWYQQSLDQGLQFLIQYYNGEERAKGNILERFSAQQFPDLHSELNLSSLELGDSALYFCASSVARQGANTGELFFGEGSRLTVL.

The chain recombines TRBV15 with TRBJ1-4, with D possibly TRBD1 on 5 matching bases. Germline-derived CDR1 and CDR2 are LNHNV and YYDKDF (reference sequence). The CDR3 runs to 18 residues. The ends were cut back, 0 bases at V and 0 bases at J, with 14 bases in the middle. The CDR3 nucleotides read TGTGCCACCAGCAGAGATGGGGGTCGCGGTGCAACTAATGAAAAACTGTTTTTT. Its translation is CATSRDGGRGATNEKLFF.

V gene TRBV10-3 combines with J gene TRBJ2-7, with a weak D call TRBD1 (6 bases). Germline V gene data show CDR1 as ENHRY and CDR2 as SYGVKD. This CDR3 has 14 residues. Trimming took 3 bases from V and 5 from J, leaving 14 bases between them. CDR3: CAISEPDRSNEQYF. CDR3 sequence (DNA): TGTGCCATCAGTGAACCAGACAGGAGCAACGAGCAGTACTTC.

The chain couples TRBV7-9 to TRBJ2-7, with TRBD1 matching 7 bases. The CDR3 sequence is 15 residues long. V dropped 5 bases and J dropped 2; count of bases not matched to a gene: 9. The V gene's germline CDR1 is SEHNR and CDR2 FQNEAQ (reference sequence). CDR3 in DNA: TGTGCCAGCAGCGAAGTCCGGGACAGCACCTACGAGCAGTACTTC. Its protein product is CASSEVRDSTYEQYF. Full variable domain (outside the CDR3, taken from reference TRBV7-9 and TRBJ2-7): DTGVSQNPRHKITKRGQNVTFRCDPISEHNRLYWYRQTLGQGPEFLTYFQNEAQLEKSRLLSDRFSAERPKGSFSTLEIQRTEQGDSAMYLCASSEVRDSTYEQYFGPGTRLTVT.

By sample share, this clonotype is medium-sized (0.01 to 0.1%). This chain links TRBV18 with TRBJ2-7; D is ambiguous. V was shortened by 0 bases and J by 1 base, with 7 bases between the two germline ends. Germline lookup yields CDR1 KGHSH and CDR2 LQKENI. The CDR3 runs to 14 residues. CDR3 loop: CASSPPYDSYEQYF. DNA of the CDR3: TGTGCCAGCTCACCACCTTACGATTCCTACGAGCAGTACTTC.

The chain uses TRBV7-2 and TRBJ2-3; D uncertain. Germline values: CDR1 SGHTA, CDR2 FQGNSA. Trimming removed 5 bases from V and 5 bases from J, with 8 bases in between. The CDR3 contains 12 residues. The CDR3 loop reads CASSPTGDTQYF. The CDR3, as DNA: TGTGCCAGCAGCCCTACGGGAGATACGCAGTATTTT.

This clonotype is a singleton in its sample. The CDR3 is CASRQLAGVSYEQYF. In DNA, the CDR3 is TGTGCCAGCAGACAACTAGCGGGGGTCTCCTACGAGCAGTACTTC. The chain joins TRBV7-9 to TRBJ2-7; 11 bases agree with TRBD2. The CDR3 runs to 15 residues. V shed 6 bases and J 0 bases; nucleotides not matched to a gene: 4. Germline CDR1 reads SEHNR; CDR2 reads FQNEAQ (reference sequence).

This clonotype was detected once. V and J are TRBV6-5 and TRBJ1-5, with unresolved D. V lost 1 base to trimming and J lost 1 base, with 5 bases between them. Germline V gene sequence: CDR1 MNHEY, CDR2 SVGAGI. CDR3 length: 14 residues. CDR3 bases: TGTGCCAGCAGTTACTTGGGCAGCAATCAGCCCCAGCATTTT. Translating gives CASSYLGSNQPQHF.

This clonotype was counted a few times. J is TRBJ1-1 and V is TRBV29-1, with 10 nucleotides matching TRBD1. The CDR3 runs to 13 residues. Germline assignment: CDR1 SQVTM and CDR2 ANQGSEA. Trimming removed 5 bases from V and 6 bases from J; junction bases left unmatched: 6. Here the CDR3 reads CSVMTGGGAEAFF. In DNA form, the CDR3 reads TGCAGCGTTATGACAGGGGGCGGTGCTGAAGCTTTCTTT.

In this sample, this clonotype turned up many times. The CDR3 bases are TGTGCCAGCAGCGATGACAGGCGGTTTGAAGCTTTCTTT. It yields the protein CASSDDRRFEAFF. This chain uses TRBV6-4 with TRBJ1-1, with D perhaps matching TRBD1 (6 bases). With 6 bases removed from V and 7 bases from J, the gap between germline ends came to 15 bases. Looked up from germline, CDR1 is MRHNA and CDR2 is SNTAGT. CDR3 size: 13 residues.